This record looks at one T cell receptor (beta chain) sequence and its context. V dropped 5 bases and J dropped 2; count of bases not matched to a gene: 7. This CDR3 region has 16 residues. CDR1 and CDR2 from the germline V gene are MNHEY and SMNVEV (reference sequence). TCRdb keeps only in-frame clones here, not all; method: immunoSEQ multiplex PCR. The sample lists around 600,000 clones, approximately 95% occurring once. This entry is derived from a study of shared clonotypes between healthy human individuals. Positively selected for CCR7, the CD45RO-negative cells used as naive CD8 cells excluded terminally differentiated effector memory CD45RA+ cells.

The source material was naive CD8+ T cells sorted from blood. This clonotype originated in a woman in her twenties or thirties in good health. This chain joins TRBV27 and TRBJ1-5; 9 bases align to TRBD1. Written as DNA, the CDR3 is TGTGCCAGCAGTAACGGACAGGGGATCGGCAATCAGCCCCAGCATTTT. Translating it yields CASSNGQGIGNQPQHF.